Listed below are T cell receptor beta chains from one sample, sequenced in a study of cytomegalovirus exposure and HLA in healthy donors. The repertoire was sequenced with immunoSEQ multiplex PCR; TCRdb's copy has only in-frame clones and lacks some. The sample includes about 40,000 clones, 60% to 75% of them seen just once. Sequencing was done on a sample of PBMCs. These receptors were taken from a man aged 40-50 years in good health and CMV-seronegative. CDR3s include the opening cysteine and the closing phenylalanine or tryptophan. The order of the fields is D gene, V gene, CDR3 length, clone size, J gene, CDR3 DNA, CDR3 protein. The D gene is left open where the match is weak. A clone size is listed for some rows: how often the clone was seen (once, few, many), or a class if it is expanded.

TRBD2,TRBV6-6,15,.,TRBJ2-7,TGTGCCAGCACCACCGCCGGGGGGGGCCCCTACGAGCAGTACTTC,CASTTAGGGPYEQYF
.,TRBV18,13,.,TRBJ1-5,TGTGCCAGCTCACCGGACAGAAATCAGCCCCAGCATTTT,CASSPDRNQPQHF
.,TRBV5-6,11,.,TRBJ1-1,TGTGCCAGCAGCTCTACTTACGGGAGGGACTTT,CASSSTYGRDF
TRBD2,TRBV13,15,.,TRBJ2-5,TGTGCCAGCAGTCCCGGGGTAGCGGGGCGTGGGACCCAGTACTTC,CASSPGVAGRGTQYF
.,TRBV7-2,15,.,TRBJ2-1,TGTGCCAGCAGCCTCACGACTAGACAAGGGTTTGAGCAGTTCTTC,CASSLTTRQGFEQFF
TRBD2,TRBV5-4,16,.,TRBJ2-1,TGTGCCAGCAGTCCACTAGCGGGGGGGCGTTACAATGAGCAGTTCTTC,CASSPLAGGRYNEQFF
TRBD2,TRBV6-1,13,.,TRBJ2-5,TGTGCCAGCAGTTTCGCGGGAGAAGAGACCCAGTACTTC,CASSFAGEETQYF
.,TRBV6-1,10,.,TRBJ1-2,TGTGCCAGCAGTGACCTCGGGAACACCTTC,CASSDLGNTF
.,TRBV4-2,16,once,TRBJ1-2,TGTGCCAGCAGCCAAGAGTCACCCAGGGTGGGCTATGGCTACACCTTC,CASSQESPRVGYGYTF
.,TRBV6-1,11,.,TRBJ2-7,TGTGCCAGCAGCCACAGGGCCGAGCAGTACTTC,CASSHRAEQYF
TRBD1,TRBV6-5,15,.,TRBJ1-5,TGTGCCAGCAGTTACGACGGGACAGGGTATCAGCCCCAGCATTTT,CASSYDGTGYQPQHF
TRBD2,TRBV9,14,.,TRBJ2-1,TGTGCCAGCAGCGTTACTAGCGGATACAATGAGCAGTTCTTC,CASSVTSGYNEQFF
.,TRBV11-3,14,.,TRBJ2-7,TGTGCCAGCAGCCTCAGGGGAGGGGCCTACGAGCAGTACTTC,CASSLRGGAYEQYF
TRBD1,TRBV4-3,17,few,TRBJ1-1,TGCGCCAGCAGCCAAGATCGGACAGGACAAATGAACACTGAAGCTTTCTTT,CASSQDRTGQMNTEAFF
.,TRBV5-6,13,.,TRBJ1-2,TGTGCCAGCAGCTTGGCGGGGTTCTATGGCTACACCTTC,CASSLAGFYGYTF
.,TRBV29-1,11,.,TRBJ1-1,TGCAGCGTAGGGGCAAACACTGAAGCTTTCTTT,CSVGANTEAFF
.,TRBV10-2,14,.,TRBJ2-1,TGCGCCAGCTCCCCGGGGGAAGGGCACAATGAGCAGTTCTTC,CASSPGEGHNEQFF
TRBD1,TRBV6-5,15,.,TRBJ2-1,TGTGCCAGCAGTTCGGTGACGGGGACAGTGAATGAGCAGTTCTTC,CASSSVTGTVNEQFF
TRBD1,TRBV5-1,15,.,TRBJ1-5,TGCGCCAGCAGCCCCGGGACAGGAGGCAATCAGCCCCAGCATTTT,CASSPGTGGNQPQHF
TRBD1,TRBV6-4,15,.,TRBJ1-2,TGTGCCAGCAGTTCTACTTCGACAGGGTTGTATGGCTACACCTTC,CASSSTSTGLYGYTF
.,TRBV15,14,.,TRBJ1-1,TGTGCCACCAGCAGGCGGCCAGCGAACGCTGAAGCTTTCTTT,CATSRRPANAEAFF
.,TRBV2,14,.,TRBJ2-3,TGTGCCAGCAGTGAAATAGAGGGCACAGATACGCAGTATTTT,CASSEIEGTDTQYF
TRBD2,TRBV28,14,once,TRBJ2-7,TGTGCCAGCCTTAGCGGGGGGAGCTCCTACGAGCAGTACTTC,CASLSGGSSYEQYF
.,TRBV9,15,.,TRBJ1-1,TGTGCCAGCAGCGAGGGGGGAGGGGCGGGTACTGAAGCTTTCTTT,CASSEGGGAGTEAFF
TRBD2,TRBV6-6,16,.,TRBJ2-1,TGTGCCAGCAGTTTAGCGGGGGGTACCCCCTACAATGAGCAGTTCTTC,CASSLAGGTPYNEQFF
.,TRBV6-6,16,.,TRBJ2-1,TGTGCCAGCAGATTTCTCGACAGGCTGGTAAAAAATGAGCAGTTCTTC,CASRFLDRLVKNEQFF
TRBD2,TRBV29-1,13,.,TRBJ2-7,TGCAGCGTTGCGGGGGGATCTACCTACGAGCAGTACTTC,CSVAGGSTYEQYF
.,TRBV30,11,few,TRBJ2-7,TGTGCCTGGAGCCCCTCGGGGGAGCAGTACTTC,CAWSPSGEQYF
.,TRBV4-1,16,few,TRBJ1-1,TGCGCCAGCAGCCAAGGGGCCCAGGGGTCAGTCCCTGAAGCTTTCTTT,CASSQGAQGSVPEAFF
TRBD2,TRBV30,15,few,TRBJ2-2,TGTGCCTGGAGTGCGGCGGGGGCGAACACCGGGGAGCTGTTTTTT,CAWSAAGANTGELFF
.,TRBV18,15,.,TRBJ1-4,TGTGCCAGCTCACCGTCGGCGGGAGGTGACGAAAAACTGTTTTTT,CASSPSAGGDEKLFF
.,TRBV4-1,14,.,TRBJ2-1,TGCGCCAGCAGCCGACAAGGAAAGTCCAATGAGCAGTTCTTC,CASSRQGKSNEQFF
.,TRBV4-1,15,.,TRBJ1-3,TGCGCCAGCCGTCCCGGACATTTCTCTGGAAACACCATATATTTT,CASRPGHFSGNTIYF
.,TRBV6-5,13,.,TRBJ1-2,TGTGCCAGCAGTTACTCGTCTCGGGGTGGCTACACCTTC,CASSYSSRGGYTF
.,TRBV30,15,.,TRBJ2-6,TGTGCCTGGAGTCCCTCTCAGGTGGGGGCCAACGTCCTGACTTTC,CAWSPSQVGANVLTF
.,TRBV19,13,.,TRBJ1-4,TGTGCCGCGGGGTATGGCAGGAATGAAAAACTGTTTTTT,CAAGYGRNEKLFF
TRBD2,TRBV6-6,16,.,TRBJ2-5,TGTGCCAGCAGTGCCCCGGCTAGCGGGGGATGGGAGACCCAGTACTTC,CASSAPASGGWETQYF
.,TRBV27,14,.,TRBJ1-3,TGTGCCAGCAGTCAACAGGGTTATGCAAACACCATATATTTT,CASSQQGYANTIYF
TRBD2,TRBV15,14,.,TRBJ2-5,TGTGCCACCAGCGGCGGGGGGGCCAAAGAGACCCAGTACTTC,CATSGGGAKETQYF
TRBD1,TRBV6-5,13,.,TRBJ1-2,TGTGCCAGCAGTTCTACAGGGGTCGTGAGGTACACCTTC,CASSSTGVVRYTF
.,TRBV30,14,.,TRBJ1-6,TGTGCCTGGAGTGTAACGGGTTATAATTCACCCCTCCACTTT,CAWSVTGYNSPLHF
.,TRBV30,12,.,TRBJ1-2,TGTGCCTGGACCGGCGGGAGACATGGCTACACCTTC,CAWTGGRHGYTF
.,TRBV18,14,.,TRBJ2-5,TGTGCCAGCTCACCTGGGGCAGCGGGCGAGACCCAGTACTTC,CASSPGAAGETQYF
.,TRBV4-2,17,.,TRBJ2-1,TGTGCCAGCAGCCAAGACAGCGTCCCCCGCTCCTACAATGAGCAGTTCTTC,CASSQDSVPRSYNEQFF
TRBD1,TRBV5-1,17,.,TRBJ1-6,TGCGCCAGCAGCCGACGGACAGGAAGCTCCTATAATTCACCCCTCCACTTT,CASSRRTGSSYNSPLHF
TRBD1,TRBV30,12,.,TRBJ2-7,TGTGCCTACCGACAGGGGTTCGACGAGCAGTACTTC,CAYRQGFDEQYF